This T cell receptor (beta chain) was captured in a study of T cells after posttransplantation cyclophosphamide. Germline values: CDR1 MNHEY, CDR2 SMNVEV (reference sequence). This CDR3 has 16 amino acids. The V gene end was trimmed by 6 bases and the J gene end by 6 bases; junction bases not matched to a gene: 15. Libraries were prepared by immunoSEQ multiplex PCR; TCRdb keeps only in-frame clonotypes and omits some of them. Among around 43,000 clones listed, around 91% were seen once. On this clone: No antigen is known for it.

Study results and caveats: Recipient CMV seropositivity and CMV reactivation strongly tracked TRB clonality. Tissue-infiltrating T cells from skin or gut overlapped little with blood T cells. Donor-recipient repertoire similarity was low at 1-2 months, rising over year one.

On the day of bone marrow donation, the related graft donor provided peripheral blood. The chain has TRBV27 and TRBJ1-2; 8 bases line up with TRBD1. The source of this sequence is a woman in her fifties or sixties in good health and a related stem cell transplant donor. Sequenced sample: PBMCs. CDR3 region: CASRPGQGIIRDGYTF. Here the CDR3 DNA reads TGTGCCAGCAGACCCGGACAGGGAATTATTAGGGATGGCTACACCTTC.